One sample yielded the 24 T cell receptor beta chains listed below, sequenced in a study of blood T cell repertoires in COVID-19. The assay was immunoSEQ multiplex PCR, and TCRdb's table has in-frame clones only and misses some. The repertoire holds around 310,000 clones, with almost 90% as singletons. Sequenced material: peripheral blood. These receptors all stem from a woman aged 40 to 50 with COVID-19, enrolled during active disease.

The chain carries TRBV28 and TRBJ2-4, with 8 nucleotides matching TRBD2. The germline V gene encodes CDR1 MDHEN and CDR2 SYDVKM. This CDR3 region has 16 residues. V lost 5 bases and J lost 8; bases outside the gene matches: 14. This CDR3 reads CASSLQGAGEVDIQYF. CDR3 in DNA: TGTGCCAGCAGTCTACAGGGAGCGGGAGAGGTAGACATTCAGTACTTC.

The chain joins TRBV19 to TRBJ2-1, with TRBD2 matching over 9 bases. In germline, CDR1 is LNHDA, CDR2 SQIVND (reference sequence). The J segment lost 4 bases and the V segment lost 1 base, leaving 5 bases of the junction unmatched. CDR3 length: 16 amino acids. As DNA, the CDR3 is TGTGCCAGTAGTATAGCCCCGACTAGCGGTTACAATGAGCAGTTCTTC. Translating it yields CASSIAPTSGYNEQFF.

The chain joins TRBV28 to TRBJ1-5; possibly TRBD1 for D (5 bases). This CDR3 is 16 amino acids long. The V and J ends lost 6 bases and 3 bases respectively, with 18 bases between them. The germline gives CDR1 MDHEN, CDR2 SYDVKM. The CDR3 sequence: CASRIGGARVNQPQHF. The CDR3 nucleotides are TGTGCCAGCAGAATAGGTGGGGCTCGGGTCAATCAGCCCCAGCATTTT. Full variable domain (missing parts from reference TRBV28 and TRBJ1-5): DVKVTQSSRYLVKRTGEKVFLECVQDMDHENMFWYRQDPGLGLRLIYFSYDVKMKEKGDIPEGYSVSREKKERFSLILESASTNQTSMYLCASRIGGARVNQPQHFGDGTRLSIL.

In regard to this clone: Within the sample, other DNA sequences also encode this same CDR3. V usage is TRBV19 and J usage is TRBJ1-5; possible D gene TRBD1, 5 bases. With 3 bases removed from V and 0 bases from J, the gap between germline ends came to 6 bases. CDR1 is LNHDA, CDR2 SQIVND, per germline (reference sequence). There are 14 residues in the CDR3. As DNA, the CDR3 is TGTGCCAGTAGTATCAGGGATAGCAATCAGCCCCAGCATTTT. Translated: CASSIRDSNQPQHF.

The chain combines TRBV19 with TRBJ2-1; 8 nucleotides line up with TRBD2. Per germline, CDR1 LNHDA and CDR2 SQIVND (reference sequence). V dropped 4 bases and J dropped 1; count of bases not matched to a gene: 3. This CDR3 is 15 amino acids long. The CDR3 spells CASSNTGGSYNEQFF. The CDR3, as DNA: TGTGCCAGTAGTAACACGGGAGGGTCCTACAATGAGCAGTTCTTC.

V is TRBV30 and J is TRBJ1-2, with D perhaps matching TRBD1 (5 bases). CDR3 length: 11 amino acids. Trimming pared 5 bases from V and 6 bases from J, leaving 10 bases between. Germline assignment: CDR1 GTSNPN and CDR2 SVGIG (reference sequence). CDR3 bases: TGTGCCTGGCGCAGGGATCATGGCTACACCTTC. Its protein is CAWRRDHGYTF.

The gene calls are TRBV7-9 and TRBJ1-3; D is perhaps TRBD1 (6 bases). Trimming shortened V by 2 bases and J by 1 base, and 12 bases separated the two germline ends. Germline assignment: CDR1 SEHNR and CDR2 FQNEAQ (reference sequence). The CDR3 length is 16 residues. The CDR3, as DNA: TGTGCCAGCAGCTTAACGACAGGCCCTTCTGGAAACACCATATATTTT. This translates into CASSLTTGPSGNTIYF.

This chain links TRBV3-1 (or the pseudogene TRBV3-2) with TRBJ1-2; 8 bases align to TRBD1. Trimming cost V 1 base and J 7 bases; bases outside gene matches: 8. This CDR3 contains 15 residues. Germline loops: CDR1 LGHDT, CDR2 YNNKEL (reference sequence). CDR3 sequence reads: CASSQVGQGASGYTF. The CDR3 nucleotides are TGTGCCAGCAGCCAAGTTGGCCAGGGGGCTTCTGGCTACACCTTC.

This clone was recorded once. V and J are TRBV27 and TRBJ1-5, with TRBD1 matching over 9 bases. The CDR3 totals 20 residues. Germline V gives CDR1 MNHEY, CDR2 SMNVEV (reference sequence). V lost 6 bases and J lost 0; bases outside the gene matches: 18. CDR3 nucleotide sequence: TGTGCCAGCAGCCCCAGTCGGGGACAGGGTGTAAGCGGTAGCAATCAGCCCCAGCATTTT. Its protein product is CASSPSRGQGVSGSNQPQHF.

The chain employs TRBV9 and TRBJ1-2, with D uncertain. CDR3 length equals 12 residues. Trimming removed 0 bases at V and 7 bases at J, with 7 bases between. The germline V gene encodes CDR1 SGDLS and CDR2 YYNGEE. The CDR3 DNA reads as TGTGCCAGCAGCGTAGAGAGAGGTGGCTACACCTTC. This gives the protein CASSVERGGYTF.

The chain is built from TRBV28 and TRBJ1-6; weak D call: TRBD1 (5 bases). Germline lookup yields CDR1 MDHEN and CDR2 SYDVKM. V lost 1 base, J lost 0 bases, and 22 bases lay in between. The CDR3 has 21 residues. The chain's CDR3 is CASSLLSVGHGTTSYNSPLHF. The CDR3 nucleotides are TGTGCCAGCAGTTTATTATCGGTAGGACATGGAACTACCTCCTATAATTCACCCCTCCACTTT. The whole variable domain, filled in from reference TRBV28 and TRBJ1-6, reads DVKVTQSSRYLVKRTGEKVFLECVQDMDHENMFWYRQDPGLGLRLIYFSYDVKMKEKGDIPEGYSVSREKKERFSLILESASTNQTSMYLCASSLLSVGHGTTSYNSPLHFGNGTRLTVT.

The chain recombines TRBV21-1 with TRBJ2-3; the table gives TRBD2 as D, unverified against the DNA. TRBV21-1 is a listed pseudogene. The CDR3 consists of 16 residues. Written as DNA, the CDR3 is TGTGCCAGCAGCAAAGGACTAGCGGTTAGCACAGATACGCAGTATTTT. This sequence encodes CASSKGLAVSTDTQYF.

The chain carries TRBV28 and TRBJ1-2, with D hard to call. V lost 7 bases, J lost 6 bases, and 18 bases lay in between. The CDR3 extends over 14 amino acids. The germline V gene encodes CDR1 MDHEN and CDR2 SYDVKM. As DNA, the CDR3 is TGTGCCAGCATCATGGGAGGGAAAAGGGATGGCTACACCTTC. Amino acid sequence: CASIMGGKRDGYTF.

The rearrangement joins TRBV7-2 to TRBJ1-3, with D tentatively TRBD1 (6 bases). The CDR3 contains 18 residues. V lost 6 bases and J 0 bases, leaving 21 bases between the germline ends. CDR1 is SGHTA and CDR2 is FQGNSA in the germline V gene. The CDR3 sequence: CASRAPRVGAYSGNTIYF. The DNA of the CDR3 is TGTGCCAGCAGGGCGCCCCGTGTGGGGGCTTACTCTGGAAACACCATATATTTT.

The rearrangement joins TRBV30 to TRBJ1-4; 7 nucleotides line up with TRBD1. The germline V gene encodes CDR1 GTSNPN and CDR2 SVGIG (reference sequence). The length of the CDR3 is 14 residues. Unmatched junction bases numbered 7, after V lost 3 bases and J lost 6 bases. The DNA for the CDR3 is TGTGCCTGGAGGACGGGCAGGGGGGATGAAAAACTGTTTTTT. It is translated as CAWRTGRGDEKLFF.

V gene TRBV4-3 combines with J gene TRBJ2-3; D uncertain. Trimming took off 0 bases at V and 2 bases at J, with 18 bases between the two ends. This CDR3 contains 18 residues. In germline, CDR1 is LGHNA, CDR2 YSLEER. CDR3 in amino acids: CASSQESSSIGFTDTQYF. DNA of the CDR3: TGCGCCAGCAGCCAAGAGTCCTCCAGTATCGGGTTCACAGATACGCAGTATTTT.

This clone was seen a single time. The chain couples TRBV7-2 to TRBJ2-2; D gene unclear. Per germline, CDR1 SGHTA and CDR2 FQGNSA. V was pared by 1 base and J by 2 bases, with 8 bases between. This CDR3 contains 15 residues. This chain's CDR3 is CASSLGAANTGELFF. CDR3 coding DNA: TGTGCCAGCAGCTTAGGGGCAGCTAACACCGGGGAGCTGTTTTTT.

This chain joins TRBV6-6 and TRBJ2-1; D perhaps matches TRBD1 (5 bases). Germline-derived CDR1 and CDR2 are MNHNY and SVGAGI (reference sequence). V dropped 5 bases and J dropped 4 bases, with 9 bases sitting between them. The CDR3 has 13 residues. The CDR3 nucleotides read TGTGCCAGCAGTCCGGACATTTACAATGAGCAGTTCTTC. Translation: CASSPDIYNEQFF.

CDR3 nucleotides: TGTGCCAGCAGTTTAGGAGTAGCCGAGCAGTACTTC. It codes for CASSLGVAEQYF. This chain joins TRBV28 and TRBJ2-7, with D unresolved. V shed 2 bases and J shed 6 bases, with 8 bases lying between them. Germline values: CDR1 MDHEN, CDR2 SYDVKM. The CDR3 has 12 amino acids.

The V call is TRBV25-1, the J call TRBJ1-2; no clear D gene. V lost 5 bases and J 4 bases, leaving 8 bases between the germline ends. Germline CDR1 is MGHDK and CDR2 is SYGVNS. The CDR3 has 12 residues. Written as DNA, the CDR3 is TGTGCCAGCAGTTTCCCTCCCTATGGCTACACCTTC. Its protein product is CASSFPPYGYTF.

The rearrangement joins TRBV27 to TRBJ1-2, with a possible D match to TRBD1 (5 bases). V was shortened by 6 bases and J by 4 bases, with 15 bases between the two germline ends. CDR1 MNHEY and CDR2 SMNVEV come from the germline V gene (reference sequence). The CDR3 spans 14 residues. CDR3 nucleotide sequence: TGTGCCAGCAGCCCTGACAGATTCCTCTATGGCTACACCTTC. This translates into CASSPDRFLYGYTF.

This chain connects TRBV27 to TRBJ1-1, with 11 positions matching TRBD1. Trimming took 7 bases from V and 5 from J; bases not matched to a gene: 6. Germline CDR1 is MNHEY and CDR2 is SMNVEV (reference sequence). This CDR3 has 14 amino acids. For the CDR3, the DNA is TGTGCCAGCACCTTGGGACAGGGGGTGACTGAAGCTTTCTTT. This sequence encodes CASTLGQGVTEAFF.

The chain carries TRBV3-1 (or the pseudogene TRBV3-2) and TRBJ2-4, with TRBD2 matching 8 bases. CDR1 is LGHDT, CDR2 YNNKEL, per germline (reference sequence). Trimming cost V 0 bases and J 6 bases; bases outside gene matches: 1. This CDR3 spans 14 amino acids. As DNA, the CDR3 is TGTGCCAGCAGCCAAGAACTAGCGGTAAACATTCAGTACTTC. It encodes CASSQELAVNIQYF.

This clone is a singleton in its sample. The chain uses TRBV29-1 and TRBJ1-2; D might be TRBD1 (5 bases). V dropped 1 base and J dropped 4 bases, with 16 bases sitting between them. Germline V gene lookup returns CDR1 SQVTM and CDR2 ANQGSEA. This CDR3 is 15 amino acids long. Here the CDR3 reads CSVEGRGSLAYGYTF. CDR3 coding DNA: TGCAGCGTTGAAGGGAGGGGAAGTCTTGCCTATGGCTACACCTTC.